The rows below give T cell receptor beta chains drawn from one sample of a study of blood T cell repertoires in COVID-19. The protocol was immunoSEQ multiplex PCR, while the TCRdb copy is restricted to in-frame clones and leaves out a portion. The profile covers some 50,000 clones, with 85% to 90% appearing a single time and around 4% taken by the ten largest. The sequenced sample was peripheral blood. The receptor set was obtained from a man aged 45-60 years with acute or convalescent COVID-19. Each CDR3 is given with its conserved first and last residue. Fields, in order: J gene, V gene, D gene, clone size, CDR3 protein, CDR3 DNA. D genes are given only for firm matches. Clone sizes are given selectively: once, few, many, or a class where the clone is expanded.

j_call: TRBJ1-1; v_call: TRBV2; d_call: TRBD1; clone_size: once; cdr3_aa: CASSPNADREAFF; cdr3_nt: TGTGCCAGCAGTCCAAATGCGGACAGGGAAGCTTTCTTT
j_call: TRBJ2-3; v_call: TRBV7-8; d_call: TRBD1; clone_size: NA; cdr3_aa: CASSTHRGEETDTQYF; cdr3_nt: TGTGCCAGCAGCACCCACAGGGGAGAGGAAACAGATACGCAGTATTTT
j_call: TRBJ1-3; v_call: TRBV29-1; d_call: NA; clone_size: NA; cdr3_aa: CSVFVGDSGNTIYF; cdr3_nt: TGCAGCGTTTTTGTAGGGGACTCTGGAAACACCATATATTTT
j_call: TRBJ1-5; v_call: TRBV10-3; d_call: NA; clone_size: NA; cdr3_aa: CAISAGRLNQPQHF; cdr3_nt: TGTGCCATCAGTGCCGGGAGACTAAATCAGCCCCAGCATTTT
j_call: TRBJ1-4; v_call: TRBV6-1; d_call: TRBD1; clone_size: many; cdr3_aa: CASSEERGQGRISEKLFF; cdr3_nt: TGTGCCAGCAGTGAAGAAAGGGGACAGGGTCGAATCTCGGAAAAACTGTTTTTT
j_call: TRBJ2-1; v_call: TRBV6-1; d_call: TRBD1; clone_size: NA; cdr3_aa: CASSSPGQGKNEQFF; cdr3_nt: TGTGCCAGCAGTTCACCGGGACAGGGAAAGAATGAGCAGTTCTTC
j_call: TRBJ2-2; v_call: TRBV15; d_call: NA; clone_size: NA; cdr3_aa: CATSRASGAASLGTGELFF; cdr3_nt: TGTGCCACCAGCAGAGCTTCCGGTGCGGCCTCCCTAGGAACCGGGGAGCTGTTTTTT
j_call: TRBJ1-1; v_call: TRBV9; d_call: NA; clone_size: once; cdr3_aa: CASSVAASQGFTEAFF; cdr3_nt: TGTGCCAGCAGCGTAGCCGCCTCTCAGGGGTTCACTGAAGCTTTCTTT
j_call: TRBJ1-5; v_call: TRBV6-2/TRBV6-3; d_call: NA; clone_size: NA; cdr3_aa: CASSPGPPPLVQPQHF; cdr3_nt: TGTGCCAGCAGCCCCGGTCCACCCCCCCTCGTTCAGCCCCAGCATTTT
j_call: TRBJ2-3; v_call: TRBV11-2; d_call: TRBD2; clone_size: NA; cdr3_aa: CASSGVVSGGPADTQYF; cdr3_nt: TGTGCCAGCAGCGGAGTCGTGTCGGGAGGGCCGGCAGATACGCAGTATTTT
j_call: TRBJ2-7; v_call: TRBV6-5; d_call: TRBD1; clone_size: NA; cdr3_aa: CASRDGPGQTYEQYF; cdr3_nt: TGTGCCAGCAGAGACGGACCGGGACAGACCTACGAGCAGTACTTC
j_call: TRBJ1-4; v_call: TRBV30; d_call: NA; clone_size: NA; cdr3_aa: CAWSGITGNEKLFF; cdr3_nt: TGTGCCTGGAGTGGCATTACGGGAAATGAAAAACTGTTTTTT
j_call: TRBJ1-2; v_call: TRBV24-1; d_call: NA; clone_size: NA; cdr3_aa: CATAGVLGYTF; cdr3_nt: TGTGCCACCGCAGGGGTGCTTGGCTACACCTTC
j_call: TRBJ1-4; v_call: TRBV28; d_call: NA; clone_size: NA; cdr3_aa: CASHRDFGEKLFF; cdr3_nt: TGTGCCAGCCACCGGGACTTTGGTGAAAAACTGTTTTTT
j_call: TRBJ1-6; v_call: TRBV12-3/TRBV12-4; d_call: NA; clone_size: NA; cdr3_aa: CASSLGNNSPLHF; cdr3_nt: TGTGCCAGCAGCCTCGGGAACAATTCACCCCTCCACTTT
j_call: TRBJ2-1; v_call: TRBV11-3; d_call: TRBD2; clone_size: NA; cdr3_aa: CASSLGSGGVREQFF; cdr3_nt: TGTGCCAGCAGCTTAGGGAGCGGGGGGGTACGCGAGCAGTTCTTC
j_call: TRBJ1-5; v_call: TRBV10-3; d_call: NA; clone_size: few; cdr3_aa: CAGGGARYQPQHF; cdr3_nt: TGTGCCGGCGGGGGGGCCCGATATCAGCCCCAGCATTTT
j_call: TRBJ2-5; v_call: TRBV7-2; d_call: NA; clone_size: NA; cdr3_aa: CASSLSTAQYF; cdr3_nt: TGTGCCAGCAGCTTGTCTACGGCCCAGTACTTC
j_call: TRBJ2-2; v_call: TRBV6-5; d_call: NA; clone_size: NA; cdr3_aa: CASRRGNLNTGELFF; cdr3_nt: TGTGCCAGCAGGCGAGGGAACCTGAACACCGGGGAGCTGTTTTTT
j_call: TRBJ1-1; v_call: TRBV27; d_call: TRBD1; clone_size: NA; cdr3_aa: CASRRQGAGNTEAFF; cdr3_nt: TGTGCCAGCAGGAGACAGGGGGCTGGGAACACTGAAGCTTTCTTT
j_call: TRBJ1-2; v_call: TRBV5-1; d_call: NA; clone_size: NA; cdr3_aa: CASSLAIGAGHGYTF; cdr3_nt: TGCGCCAGCAGCTTGGCAATAGGGGCAGGGCATGGCTACACCTTC
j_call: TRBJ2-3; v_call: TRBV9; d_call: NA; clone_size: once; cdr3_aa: CASSGHPDTQYF; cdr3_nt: TGTGCCAGCAGCGGGCATCCAGATACGCAGTATTTT
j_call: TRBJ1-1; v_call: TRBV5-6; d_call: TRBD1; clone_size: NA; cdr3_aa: CASSFGTGHFTEAFF; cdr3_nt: TGTGCCAGCAGCTTCGGGACAGGACATTTCACTGAAGCTTTCTTT
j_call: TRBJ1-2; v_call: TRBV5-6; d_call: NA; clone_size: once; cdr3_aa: CASSPTGIDGYTF; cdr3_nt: TGTGCCAGCAGTCCCACAGGGATAGATGGCTACACCTTC
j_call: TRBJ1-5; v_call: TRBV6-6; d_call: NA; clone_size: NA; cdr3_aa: CASSYGTNSNQPQHF; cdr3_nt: TGTGCCAGCAGTTACGGGACAAATAGCAATCAGCCCCAGCATTTT
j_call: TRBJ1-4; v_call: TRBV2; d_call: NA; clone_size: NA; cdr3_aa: CASSAYGGEKLFF; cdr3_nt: TGTGCCAGCAGTGCCTATGGGGGGGAAAAACTGTTTTTT
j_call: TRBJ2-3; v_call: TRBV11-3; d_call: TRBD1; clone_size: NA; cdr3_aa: CASSIGDRRDPDTQYF; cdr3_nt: TGTGCCAGCAGCATCGGGGACAGGCGGGATCCAGATACGCAGTATTTT
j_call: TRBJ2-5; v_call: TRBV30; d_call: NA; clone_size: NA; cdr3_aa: CAWSHRAQETQYF; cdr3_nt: TGTGCCTGGAGTCATAGAGCCCAAGAGACCCAGTACTTC
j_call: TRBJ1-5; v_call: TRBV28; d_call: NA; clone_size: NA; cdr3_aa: CASRSTGQDNQPQHF; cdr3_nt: TGTGCCAGCCGATCCACAGGGCAGGATAATCAGCCCCAGCATTTT
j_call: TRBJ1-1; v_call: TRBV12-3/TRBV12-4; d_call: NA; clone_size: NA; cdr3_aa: CASSSGGEAFF; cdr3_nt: TGTGCCAGCAGTTCCGGGGGTGAAGCTTTCTTT
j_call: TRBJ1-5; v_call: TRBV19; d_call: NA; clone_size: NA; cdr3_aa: CASRDTNSNQPQHF; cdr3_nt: TGTGCCAGTAGGGACACAAATAGCAATCAGCCCCAGCATTTT
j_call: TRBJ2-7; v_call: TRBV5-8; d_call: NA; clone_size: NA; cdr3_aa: CASTLVGTVIYEQYF; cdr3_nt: TGTGCCAGCACGCTCGTCGGGACTGTCATTTACGAGCAGTACTTC
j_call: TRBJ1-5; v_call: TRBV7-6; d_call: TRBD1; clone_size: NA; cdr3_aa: CASSLGGTGDQPQHF; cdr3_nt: TGTGCCAGCAGCTTAGGGGGGACAGGGGACCAGCCCCAGCATTTT
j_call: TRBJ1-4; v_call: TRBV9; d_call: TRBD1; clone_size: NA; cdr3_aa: CASSVQDRARGEKLFF; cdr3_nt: TGTGCCAGCAGCGTACAAGACAGGGCCCGTGGGGAAAAACTGTTTTTT
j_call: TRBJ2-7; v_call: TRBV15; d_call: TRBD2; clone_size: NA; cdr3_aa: CATRLHGGDEQYF; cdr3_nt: TGTGCCACCAGATTACACGGGGGGGACGAGCAGTACTTC
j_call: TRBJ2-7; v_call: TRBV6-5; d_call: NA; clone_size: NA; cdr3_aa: CASSYSRLLEQYF; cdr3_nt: TGTGCCAGCAGTTACTCCCGACTCCTCGAGCAGTACTTC
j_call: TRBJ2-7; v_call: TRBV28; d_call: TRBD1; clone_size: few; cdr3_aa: CASSLQGLGRTYEQYF; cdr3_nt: TGTGCCAGCAGCCTACAGGGGTTGGGGCGAACCTACGAGCAGTACTTC
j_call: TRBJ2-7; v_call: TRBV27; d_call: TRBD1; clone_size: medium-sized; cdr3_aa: CASSPRTGSYEQYF; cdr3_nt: TGTGCCAGCAGTCCCCGGACAGGGTCCTACGAGCAGTACTTC
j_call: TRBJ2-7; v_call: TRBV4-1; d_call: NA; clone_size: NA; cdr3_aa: CASSQVTGSHYEQYF; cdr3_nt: TGCGCCAGCAGCCAAGTTACAGGGTCCCACTACGAGCAGTACTTC
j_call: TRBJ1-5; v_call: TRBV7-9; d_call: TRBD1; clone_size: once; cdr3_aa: CASRTGTGDNQPQHF; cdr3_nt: TGTGCCAGCAGGACCGGGACAGGTGACAATCAGCCCCAGCATTTT
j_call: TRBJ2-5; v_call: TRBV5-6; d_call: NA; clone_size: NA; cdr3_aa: CASRVVGRETQYF; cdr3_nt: TGTGCCAGCAGGGTCGTCGGTCGGGAGACCCAGTACTTC
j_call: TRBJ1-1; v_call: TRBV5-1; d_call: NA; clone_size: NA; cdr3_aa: CASMEEGTTEAFF; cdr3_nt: TGCGCCAGCATGGAGGAGGGGACTACTGAAGCTTTCTTT
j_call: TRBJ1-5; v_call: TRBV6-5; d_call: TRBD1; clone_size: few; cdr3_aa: CASSPGTGINQPQHF; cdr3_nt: TGTGCCAGCAGCCCCGGGACAGGGATCAATCAGCCCCAGCATTTT
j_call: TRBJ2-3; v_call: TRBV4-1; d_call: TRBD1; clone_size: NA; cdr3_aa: CASSHPGTGATDTQYF; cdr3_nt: TGCGCCAGCAGCCACCCCGGGACAGGGGCCACAGATACGCAGTATTTT
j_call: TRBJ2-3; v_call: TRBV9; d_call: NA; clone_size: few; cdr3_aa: CASSVWTNTDTQYF; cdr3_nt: TGTGCCAGCAGCGTCTGGACTAACACAGATACGCAGTATTTT
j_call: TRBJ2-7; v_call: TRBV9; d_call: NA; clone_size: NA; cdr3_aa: CASSLGQSSYEQYF; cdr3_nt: TGTGCCAGCAGCTTAGGACAAAGCTCCTACGAGCAGTACTTC
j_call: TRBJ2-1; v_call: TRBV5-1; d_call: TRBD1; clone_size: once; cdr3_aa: CASSMSGTGAYNEQFF; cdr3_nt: TGCGCCAGCAGCATGTCGGGGACAGGGGCCTACAATGAGCAGTTCTTC
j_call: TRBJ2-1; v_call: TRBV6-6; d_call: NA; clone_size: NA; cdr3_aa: CASSARWEQFF; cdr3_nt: TGTGCCAGCAGTGCTCGGTGGGAGCAGTTCTTC
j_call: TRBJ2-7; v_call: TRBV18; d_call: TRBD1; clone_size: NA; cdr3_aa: CASSPPQGQVGYEQYF; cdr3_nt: TGTGCCAGCTCACCACCGCAGGGACAGGTTGGCTACGAGCAGTACTTC
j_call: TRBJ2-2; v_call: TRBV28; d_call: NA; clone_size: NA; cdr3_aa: CASSLGGAGARELFF; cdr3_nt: TGTGCCAGCAGTTTAGGGGGGGCCGGAGCGCGGGAGCTGTTTTTT
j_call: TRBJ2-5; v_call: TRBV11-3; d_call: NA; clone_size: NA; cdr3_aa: CASSLVAYTETQYF; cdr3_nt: TGTGCCAGCAGCTTAGTAGCCTACACAGAGACCCAGTACTTC
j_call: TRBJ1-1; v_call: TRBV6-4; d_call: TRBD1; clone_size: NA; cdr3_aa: CASSETGVATEAFF; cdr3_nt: TGTGCCAGCAGTGAGACAGGGGTGGCCACTGAAGCTTTCTTT
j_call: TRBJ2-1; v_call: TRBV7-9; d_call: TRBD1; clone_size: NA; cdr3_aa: CASSFKDRVGNEQFF; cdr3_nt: TGTGCCAGCAGCTTTAAGGACAGGGTGGGTAATGAGCAGTTCTTC
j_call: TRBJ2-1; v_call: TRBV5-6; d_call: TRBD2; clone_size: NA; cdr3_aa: CASSGTGTSSDEQFF; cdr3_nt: TGTGCCAGCAGCGGAACCGGGACTAGCTCCGATGAGCAGTTCTTC
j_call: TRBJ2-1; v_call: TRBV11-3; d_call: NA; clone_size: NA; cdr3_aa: CASSPSSTEQFF; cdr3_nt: TGTGCCAGCAGCCCCTCTAGCACCGAGCAGTTCTTC
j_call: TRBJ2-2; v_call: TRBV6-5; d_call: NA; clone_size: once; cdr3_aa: CASSYFGGNTGELFF; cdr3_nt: TGTGCCAGCAGTTACTTCGGGGGGAACACCGGGGAGCTGTTTTTT
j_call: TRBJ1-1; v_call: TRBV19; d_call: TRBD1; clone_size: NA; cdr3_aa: CASTLRTGKLNTEAFF; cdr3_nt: TGTGCCAGTACCCTAAGGACAGGGAAACTGAACACTGAAGCTTTCTTT